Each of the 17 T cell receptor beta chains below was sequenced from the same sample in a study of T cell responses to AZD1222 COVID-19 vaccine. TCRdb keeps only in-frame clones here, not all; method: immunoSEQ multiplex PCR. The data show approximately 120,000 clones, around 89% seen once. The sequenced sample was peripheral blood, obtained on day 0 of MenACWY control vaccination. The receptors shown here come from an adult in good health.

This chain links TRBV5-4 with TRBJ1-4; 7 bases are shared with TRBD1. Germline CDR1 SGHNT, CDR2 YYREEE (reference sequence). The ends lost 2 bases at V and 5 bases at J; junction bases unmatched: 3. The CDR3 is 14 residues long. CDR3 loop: CASSLQGRNEKLFF. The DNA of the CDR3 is TGTGCCAGCAGCTTACAGGGGAGGAATGAAAAACTGTTTTTT.

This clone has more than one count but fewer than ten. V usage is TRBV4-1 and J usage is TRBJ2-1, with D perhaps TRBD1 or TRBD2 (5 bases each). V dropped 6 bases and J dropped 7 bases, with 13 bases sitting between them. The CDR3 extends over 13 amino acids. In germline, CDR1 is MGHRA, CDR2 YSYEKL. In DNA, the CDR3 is TGCGCCAGCAGACGGGGCCCTAGTAATGAGCAGTTCTTC. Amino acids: CASRRGPSNEQFF.

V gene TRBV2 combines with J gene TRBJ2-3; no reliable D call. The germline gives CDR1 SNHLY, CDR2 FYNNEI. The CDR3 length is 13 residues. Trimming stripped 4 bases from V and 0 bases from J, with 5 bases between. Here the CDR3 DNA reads TGTGCCAGCAGTGTGGAAAGCACAGATACGCAGTATTTT. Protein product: CASSVESTDTQYF.

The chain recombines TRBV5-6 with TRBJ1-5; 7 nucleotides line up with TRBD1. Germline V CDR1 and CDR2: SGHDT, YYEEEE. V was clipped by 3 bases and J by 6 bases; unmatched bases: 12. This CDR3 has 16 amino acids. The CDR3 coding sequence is TGTGCCAGCAGCTCCCGTTTTGGGACAGTGTCTCAGCCCCAGCATTTT. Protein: CASSSRFGTVSQPQHF.

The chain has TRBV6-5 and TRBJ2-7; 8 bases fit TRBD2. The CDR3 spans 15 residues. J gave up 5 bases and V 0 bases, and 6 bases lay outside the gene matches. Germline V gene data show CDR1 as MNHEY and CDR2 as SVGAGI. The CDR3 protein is CASSYSSGGKDEQYF. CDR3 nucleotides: TGTGCCAGCAGTTACTCGTCGGGGGGGAAAGACGAGCAGTACTTC.

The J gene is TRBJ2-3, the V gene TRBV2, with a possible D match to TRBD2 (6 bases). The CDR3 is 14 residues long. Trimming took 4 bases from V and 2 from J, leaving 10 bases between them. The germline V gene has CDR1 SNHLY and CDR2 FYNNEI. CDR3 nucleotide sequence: TGTGCCAGCAGTGCGGAGGGTTCCACAGATACGCAGTATTTT. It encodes CASSAEGSTDTQYF.

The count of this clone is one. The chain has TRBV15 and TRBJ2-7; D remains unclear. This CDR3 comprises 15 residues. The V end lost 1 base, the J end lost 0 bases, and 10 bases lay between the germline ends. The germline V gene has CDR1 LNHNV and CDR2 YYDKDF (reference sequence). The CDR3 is CATSRADDRSYEQYF. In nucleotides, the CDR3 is TGTGCCACCAGCAGAGCAGACGACCGCTCCTACGAGCAGTACTTC.

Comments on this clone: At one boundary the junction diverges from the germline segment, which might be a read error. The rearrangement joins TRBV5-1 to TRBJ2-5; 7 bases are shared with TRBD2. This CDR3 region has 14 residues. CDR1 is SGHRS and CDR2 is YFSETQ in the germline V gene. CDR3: CASSLAGVEETQYF. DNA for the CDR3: TGCGCCAGCAGTTTGGCGGGAGTGGAGGAGACCCAGTACTTC.

CDR3 sequence: CAISEFEFSTNEKLFF. CDR3 in DNA: TGTGCCATCAGTGAGTTTGAGTTTTCAACTAATGAAAAACTGTTTTTT. The rearrangement uses TRBV10-3 and TRBJ1-4; D remains unclear. Trimming left V 1 base short and J 0 bases short, with 9 bases between. This CDR3 spans 16 amino acids. In germline, CDR1 is ENHRY, CDR2 SYGVKD.

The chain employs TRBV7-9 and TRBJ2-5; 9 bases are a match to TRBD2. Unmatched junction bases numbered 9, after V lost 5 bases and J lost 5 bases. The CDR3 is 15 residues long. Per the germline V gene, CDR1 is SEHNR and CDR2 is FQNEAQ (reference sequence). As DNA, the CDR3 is TGTGCCAGCAGCCCCGGAGTAGCGGGAGCGGAGACCCAGTACTTC. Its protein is CASSPGVAGAETQYF.

The CDR3, as DNA: TGCGCCAGCAGCTCCAACCCGGGACAGGGCTACGAGCAGTACTTC. It codes for CASSSNPGQGYEQYF. The chain joins TRBV5-1 to TRBJ2-7; 9 bases agree with TRBD1. The CDR3 loop spans 15 amino acids. V lost 3 bases, J lost 3 bases, and 7 bases stayed unmatched. Germline CDR1 and CDR2: SGHRS and YFSETQ.

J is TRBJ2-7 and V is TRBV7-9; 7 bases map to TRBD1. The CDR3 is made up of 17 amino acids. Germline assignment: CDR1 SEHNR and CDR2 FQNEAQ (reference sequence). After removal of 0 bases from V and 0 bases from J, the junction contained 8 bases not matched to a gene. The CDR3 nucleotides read TGTGCCAGCAGCTTAGCGGTCGGGACAGTGATCTCCTACGAGCAGTACTTC. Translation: CASSLAVGTVISYEQYF.

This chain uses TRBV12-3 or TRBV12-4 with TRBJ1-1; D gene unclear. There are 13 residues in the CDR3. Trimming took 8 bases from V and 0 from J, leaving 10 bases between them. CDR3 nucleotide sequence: TGTGCCAGCGGCAGAGACATGAACACTGAAGCTTTCTTT. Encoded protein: CASGRDMNTEAFF.

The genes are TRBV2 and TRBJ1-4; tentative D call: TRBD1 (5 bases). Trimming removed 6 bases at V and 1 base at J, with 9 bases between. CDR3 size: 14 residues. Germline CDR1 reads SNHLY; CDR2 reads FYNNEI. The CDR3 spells CASRAGGTNEKLFF. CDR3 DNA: TGTGCCAGCAGGGCGGGGGGAACTAATGAAAAACTGTTTTTT.

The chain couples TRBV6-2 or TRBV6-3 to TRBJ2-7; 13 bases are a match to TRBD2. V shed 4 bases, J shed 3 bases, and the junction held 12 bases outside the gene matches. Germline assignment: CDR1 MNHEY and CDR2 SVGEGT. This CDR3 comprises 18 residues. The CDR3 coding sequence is TGTGCCAGCAGTTGGGAGTTAGTAGGGACTAGCGGGAACTACGAGCAGTACTTC. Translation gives CASSWELVGTSGNYEQYF.

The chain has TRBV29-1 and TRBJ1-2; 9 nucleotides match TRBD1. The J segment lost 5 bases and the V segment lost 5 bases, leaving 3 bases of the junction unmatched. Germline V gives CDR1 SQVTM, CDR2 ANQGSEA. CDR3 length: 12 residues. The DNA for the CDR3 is TGCAGCGTTACAGGGACAGGGTATGGCTACACCTTC. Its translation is CSVTGTGYGYTF.

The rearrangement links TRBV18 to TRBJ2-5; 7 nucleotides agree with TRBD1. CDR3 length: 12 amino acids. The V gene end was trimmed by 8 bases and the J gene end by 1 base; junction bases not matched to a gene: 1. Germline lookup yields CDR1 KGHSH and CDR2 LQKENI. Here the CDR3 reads CASRDSQETQYF. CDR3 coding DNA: TGTGCCAGCAGGGACAGCCAAGAGACCCAGTACTTC.